One T cell receptor (beta chain) is described in this entry. This specimen belongs to a study of CD8 T cells in Susac syndrome. For the study at large: When their blood was taken, the Susac syndrome patients had either not yet had any therapy, were taking corticosteroids, or were taking intravenous immunoglobulin alone.

Diagnostic criteria defined recently for definite or probable disease were met by the Susac syndrome patients. V lost 6 bases to trimming and J lost 2 bases; unmatched junction nucleotides: 11. The CDR3 length is 15 residues. The germline gives CDR1 DFQATT, CDR2 SNEGSKA (reference sequence). After extraction with the RNeasy kit, about 0.45 to 1 ug of the RNA was reverse transcribed using random hexamers. The authors amplified TCR beta CDR3 across 54 Vbeta and 13 Jbeta using immunoSEQ multiplex PCR. TCRdb independently ran MiXCR on the immunoSEQ multiplex PCR reads; one entry per CDR3 protein. The table lists roughly 250,000 distinct CDR3 sequences, approximately 95% of them singletons.

The sequence was collected from a human donor with Susac syndrome. The chain carries TRBV20-1 and TRBJ2-7; 9 bases are shared with TRBD1. The sequenced sample was CD4+ T cells from PBMCs. The CDR3 loop reads CSAGFRDRETYEQYF. In DNA, the CDR3 is TGCAGTGCGGGTTTCCGGGACAGGGAGACCTACGAGCAGTACTTC.